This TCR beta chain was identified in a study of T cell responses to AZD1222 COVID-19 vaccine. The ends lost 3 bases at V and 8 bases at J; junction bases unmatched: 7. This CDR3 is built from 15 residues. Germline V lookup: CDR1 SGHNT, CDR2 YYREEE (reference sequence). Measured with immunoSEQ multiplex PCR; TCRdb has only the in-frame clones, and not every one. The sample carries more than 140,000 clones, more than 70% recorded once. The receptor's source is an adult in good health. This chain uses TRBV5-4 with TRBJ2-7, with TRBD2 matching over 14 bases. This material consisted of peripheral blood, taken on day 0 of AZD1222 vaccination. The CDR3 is CASSSPGLAGVQQYF. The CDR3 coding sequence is TGTGCCAGCAGCTCGCCGGGACTAGCGGGAGTTCAGCAGTACTTC.